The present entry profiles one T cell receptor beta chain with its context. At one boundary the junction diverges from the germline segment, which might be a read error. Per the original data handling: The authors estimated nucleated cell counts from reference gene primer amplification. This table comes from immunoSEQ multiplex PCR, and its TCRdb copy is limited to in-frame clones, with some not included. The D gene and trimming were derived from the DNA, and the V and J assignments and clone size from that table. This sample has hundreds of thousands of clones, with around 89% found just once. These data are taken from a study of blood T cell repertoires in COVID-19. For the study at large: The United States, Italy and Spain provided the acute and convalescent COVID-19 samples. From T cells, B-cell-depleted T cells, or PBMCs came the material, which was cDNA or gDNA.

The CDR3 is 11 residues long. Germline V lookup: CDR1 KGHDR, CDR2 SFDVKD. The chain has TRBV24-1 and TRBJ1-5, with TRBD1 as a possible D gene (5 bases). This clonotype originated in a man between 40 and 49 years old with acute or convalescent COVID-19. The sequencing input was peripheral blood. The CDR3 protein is CATSEQVLRDF. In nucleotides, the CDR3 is TGTGCCACCAGTGAACAGGTCTTAAGGGATTTT.